Included here is one TCR beta chain sequence, with context. Its specificity is not known. The data were produced by immunoSEQ multiplex PCR, yet TCRdb's version contains in-frame clones alone and is incomplete. Among approximately 77,000 clones, approximately 91% were seen once, and the ten largest hold 0.3% to 0.4%. The CDR3 spans 13 residues. The ends were cut back, 8 bases at V and 4 bases at J, with 15 bases in the middle. Germline V lookup: CDR1 MDHEN, CDR2 SYDVKM. The sample belongs to a study of graft-versus-host responses after intestinal transplantation. The overall study: Each of the recipients got a multivisceral, liver-intestinal, or isolated intestinal transplant. Study conclusions and caveats: Some patients had graft-donor T cell macrochimerism, and their allografts showed high graft-versus-host to host-versus-graft clonal ratios.

The rearrangement links TRBV28 to TRBJ2-7; D may be TRBD1 (6 bases). This TCR came from a human donor who received an intestinal transplant. The material sequenced was unstimulated CD4+ T cells sorted from spleen or lymph node cells, taken before intestinal transplant. This chain's CDR3 is CASGQTGRYEQYF. DNA for the CDR3: TGTGCCAGCGGCCAGACAGGTAGATACGAGCAGTACTTC.